There are many counts of the clone carrying this T cell receptor (beta chain). Its matching antigen is unknown. By quantitative 5'-RACE with molecular barcodes, the TCR beta libraries were made. TCRdb re-analysed the 5' RACE reads in MiXCR, keeping a single row per CDR3 protein. The repertoire holds more than 10,000 distinct CDR3 sequences, more than 2.5% seen once, with under 9% in the top ten. The source of the sample is a study of CD8 T cells in ankylosing spondylitis. General study results and limits: Characteristic, it appeared, of ankylosing spondylitis blood was a TCR beta motif of roughly eight highly homologous variants.

Germline V gene lookup returns CDR1 SGDLS and CDR2 YYNGEE. The CDR3 is 15 residues long. V shed 0 bases and J shed 6 bases, with 16 bases lying between them. The sample comprised blood, either unsorted or a sorted T cell fraction (not recorded which). This TCR came from a male donor with ankylosing spondylitis or in good health (not recorded which). The V call is TRBV9, the J call TRBJ2-7, with TRBD2 as a possible D gene (6 bases). CDR3 sequence reads: CASSVAFDGRGEQYF. The CDR3 DNA reads TGTGCCAGCAGCGTAGCCTTTGACGGGCGGGGCGAGCAGTACTTC.